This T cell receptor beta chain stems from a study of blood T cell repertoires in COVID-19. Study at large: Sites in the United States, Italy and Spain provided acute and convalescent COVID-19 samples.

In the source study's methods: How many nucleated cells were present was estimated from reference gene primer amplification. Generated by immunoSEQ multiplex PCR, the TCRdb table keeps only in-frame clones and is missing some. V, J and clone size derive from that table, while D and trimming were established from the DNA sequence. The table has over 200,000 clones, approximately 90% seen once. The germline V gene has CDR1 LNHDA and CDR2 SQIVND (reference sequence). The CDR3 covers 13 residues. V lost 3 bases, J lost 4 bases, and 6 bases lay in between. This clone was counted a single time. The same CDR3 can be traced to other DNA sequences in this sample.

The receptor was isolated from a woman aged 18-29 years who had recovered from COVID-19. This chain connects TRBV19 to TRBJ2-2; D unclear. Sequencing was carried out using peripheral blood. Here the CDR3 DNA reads TGTGCCAGTAGTATCAGTTTCACCGGGGAGCTGTTTTTT. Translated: CASSISFTGELFF.